These T cell receptor beta chains were read from a single sample in a study of OX40 agonist ivuxolimab in advanced cancers. Sequencing was performed with immunoSEQ multiplex PCR; in TCRdb, only in-frame clones are kept and a portion is missing. This sample has about 48,000 clones; approximately 85% occur once, and the top ten carry roughly 9.9%. The material was CD4+ or CD8+ T cells sorted from blood, obtained in a trial of the OX40 agonist ivuxolimab. These receptors were collected from an adult with an advanced solid tumor such as melanoma, head and neck, liver or kidney cancer. CDR3s include the opening cysteine and the closing phenylalanine or tryptophan. The order of the fields is D gene, J gene, V gene, clone size, CDR3 protein, CDR3 DNA. The D gene is left open where the match is weak. A row's size may be missing; if present it is once, few, many or a size class.

- | TRBJ1-2 | TRBV2 | - | CASSYREFGYTF | TGTGCCAGCAGCTACAGGGAATTCGGCTACACCTTC
- | TRBJ2-3 | TRBV15 | - | CATSSPGPSDTQYF | TGTGCCACCAGCAGTCCTGGCCCTTCAGATACGCAGTATTTT
- | TRBJ2-2 | TRBV10-1 | - | CASSMTVTGELFF | TGCGCCAGCAGTATGACTGTGACCGGGGAGCTGTTTTTT
- | TRBJ1-5 | TRBV7-9 | - | CASLSGGGGQPQHF | TGTGCCAGCTTATCTGGGGGGGGTGGTCAGCCCCAGCATTTT
TRBD1 | TRBJ2-7 | TRBV18 | - | CASSPGRQGREQYF | TGTGCCAGCTCACCAGGAAGACAGGGGCGCGAGCAGTACTTC
- | TRBJ2-2 | TRBV2 | - | CASGGADTGELFF | TGTGCCAGCGGCGGGGCGGACACCGGGGAGCTGTTTTTT
- | TRBJ2-5 | TRBV5-1 | - | CASSSPSQETQYF | TGCGCCAGCAGCTCACCTTCTCAAGAGACCCAGTACTTC
TRBD2 | TRBJ2-1 | TRBV30 | few | CAWAGTAASGQFF | TGTGCCTGGGCGGGGACGGCGGCTAGCGGGCAGTTCTTC
TRBD1 | TRBJ2-5 | TRBV7-8 | - | CASSLVGTGEETQYF | TGTGCCAGCAGCTTAGTGGGGACAGGGGAAGAGACCCAGTACTTC
- | TRBJ2-7 | TRBV10-3 | - | CAIRGENEQYF | TGTGCCATCAGGGGAGAAAACGAGCAGTACTTC
TRBD1 | TRBJ1-1 | TRBV6-4 | - | CASSEDRVSEAFF | TGTGCCAGCAGTGAGGACAGGGTTAGTGAAGCTTTCTTT
- | TRBJ2-2 | TRBV30 | - | CAWRESGTSNTGELFF | TGTGCCTGGAGGGAATCCGGGACATCTAACACCGGGGAGCTGTTTTTT
TRBD1 | TRBJ2-5 | TRBV5-4 | - | CASSLDRGETQYF | TGTGCCAGCAGCTTGGACAGGGGTGAGACCCAGTACTTC
- | TRBJ1-5 | TRBV15 | - | CATSREGGQPQHF | TGTGCCACCAGCAGAGAAGGAGGTCAGCCCCAGCATTTT
- | TRBJ2-1 | TRBV5-4 | - | CASSLSRQLNEQFF | TGTGCCAGCAGCTTGTCTCGGCAACTGAATGAGCAGTTCTTC
TRBD1 | TRBJ1-3 | TRBV30 | - | CAAQGQPVSGNTIYF | TGTGCCGCACAGGGACAGCCCGTTTCCGGAAACACCATATATTTT
- | TRBJ1-4 | TRBV5-1 | - | CASSLAGRNNEKLFF | TGCGCCAGCAGCTTGGCTGGACGGAATAATGAAAAACTGTTTTTT
- | TRBJ2-7 | TRBV9 | - | CASSVGGEYEQYF | TGTGCCAGCAGCGTAGGAGGGGAGTACGAGCAGTACTTC
- | TRBJ1-1 | TRBV28 | - | CASSLWTREAFF | TGTGCCAGCAGTTTATGGACACGTGAAGCTTTCTTT
TRBD1 | TRBJ2-2 | TRBV11-3 | - | CASSRDREITGELFF | TGTGCCAGCTCCCGGGACAGGGAAATTACCGGGGAGCTGTTTTTT
- | TRBJ2-7 | TRBV6-1 | - | CAGGVSASYEQYF | TGTGCTGGAGGGGTTAGCGCCTCCTACGAGCAGTACTTC
- | TRBJ2-5 | TRBV5-6 | - | CASSFDRQETQYF | TGTGCCAGCAGCTTCGACAGGCAAGAGACCCAGTACTTC
TRBD2 | TRBJ2-1 | TRBV7-9 | - | CASSQELADNEQFF | TGTGCCAGCAGCCAAGAACTAGCGGACAATGAGCAGTTCTTC
- | TRBJ1-5 | TRBV19 | few | CASSFLGDSNQPQHF | TGTGCCAGTAGTTTTTTGGGGGATAGCAATCAGCCCCAGCATTTT
TRBD1 | TRBJ2-1 | TRBV10-2 | - | CASSEFGTGMRNEQFF | TGCGCCAGCAGTGAGTTCGGGACAGGGATGAGGAATGAGCAGTTCTTC
- | TRBJ2-5 | TRBV28 | - | CASISGIQETQYF | TGTGCCAGCATTTCCGGGATTCAAGAGACCCAGTACTTC
- | TRBJ2-5 | TRBV6-1 | - | CASSLLSAIEETQYF | TGTGCCAGCAGTTTATTAAGCGCTATTGAAGAGACCCAGTACTTC
- | TRBJ1-1 | TRBV4-2 | - | CASSQEGQAGVDEAFF | TGTGCCAGCAGCCAAGAAGGGCAGGCCGGCGTGGATGAAGCTTTCTTT
TRBD1 | TRBJ1-2 | TRBV11-2 | - | CASSLGQGRGYTF | TGTGCCAGCAGCTTAGGACAGGGGCGAGGCTACACCTTC
- | TRBJ2-3 | TRBV9 | - | CASSVAPAGNTDTQYF | TGTGCCAGCAGCGTAGCCCCAGCGGGCAACACAGATACGCAGTATTTT
- | TRBJ2-2 | TRBV6-1 | few | CAIPSERRNTGELFF | TGTGCCATCCCGTCGGAGAGGCGGAACACCGGGGAGCTGTTTTTT
TRBD1 | TRBJ2-1 | TRBV19 | - | CASSMGQVYNEQFF | TGTGCCAGTAGTATGGGACAGGTTTACAATGAGCAGTTCTTC
- | TRBJ2-5 | TRBV9 | - | CASSPSDGARETQYF | TGTGCCAGCAGCCCCTCGGACGGTGCCCGGGAGACCCAGTACTTC
TRBD2 | TRBJ2-7 | TRBV9 | - | CASSVGPASGPYEQYF | TGTGCCAGCAGCGTAGGCCCGGCTAGCGGCCCCTACGAGCAGTACTTC
- | TRBJ2-3 | TRBV18 | - | CASSPPMGGSSTDTQYF | TGTGCCAGCTCACCACCGATGGGGGGATCTAGCACAGATACGCAGTATTTT
- | TRBJ2-3 | TRBV13 | - | CASSQPGSTDTQYF | TGTGCCAGCAGCCAACCGGGGTCCACAGATACGCAGTATTTT
- | TRBJ1-5 | TRBV27 | - | CASSLSTDSNQPQHF | TGTGCCAGCAGTTTATCGACGGATAGCAATCAGCCCCAGCATTTT
- | TRBJ2-3 | TRBV10-3 | - | CAISRDRTDTQYF | TGTGCCATCTCGCGGGACCGCACAGATACGCAGTATTTT
TRBD1 | TRBJ1-2 | TRBV5-4 | - | CASSGGAYGYTF | TGTGCCAGCTCAGGGGGCGCCTATGGCTACACCTTC
- | TRBJ1-1 | TRBV9 | - | CASSARGGGTEAFF | TGTGCCAGCAGCGCACGAGGGGGTGGCACTGAAGCTTTCTTT
- | TRBJ2-5 | TRBV6-1 | - | CASSEIYGPETQYF | TGTGCCAGCAGTGAGATCTACGGACCCGAGACCCAGTACTTC
- | TRBJ1-4 | TRBV11-2 | - | CASSPRHPGAATNEKLFF | TGTGCCAGCAGCCCCAGACACCCCGGGGCTGCAACTAATGAAAAACTGTTTTTT
- | TRBJ2-1 | TRBV30 | - | CAYLSGRRDSSYNEQFF | TGTGCCTACCTTAGCGGGCGGCGGGACAGCTCCTACAATGAGCAGTTCTTC
- | TRBJ2-7 | TRBV2 | - | CASTLEQGGAYEQYF | TGTGCCAGCACCCTAGAACAGGGGGGGGCCTACGAGCAGTACTTC
TRBD2 | TRBJ2-3 | TRBV5-1 | - | CASSVLAASTDTQYF | TGCGCCAGCAGCGTACTAGCGGCCAGCACAGATACGCAGTATTTT
- | TRBJ2-3 | TRBV6-1 | once | CASVGGVTDTQYF | TGTGCCAGCGTCGGGGGAGTAACGGATACGCAGTATTTT
TRBD1 | TRBJ1-2 | TRBV10-3 | - | CAISESGQGQKYYGYTF | TGTGCCATCAGTGAGTCGGGACAGGGTCAAAAGTACTATGGCTACACCTTC
- | TRBJ2-3 | TRBV11-3 | - | CASSLEVTDTQYF | TGTGCCAGCAGCTTAGAAGTAACGGATACGCAGTATTTT
- | TRBJ1-4 | TRBV6-5 | - | CASRQGLNEKLFF | TGTGCCAGCAGGCAGGGCCTGAATGAAAAACTGTTTTTT
- | TRBJ1-1 | TRBV7-9 | - | CASSLSRTEAFF | TGTGCCAGCAGCTTATCCAGGACTGAAGCTTTCTTT
TRBD1 | TRBJ1-5 | TRBV6-5 | - | CASSSRTGEPNQPQHF | TGTGCCAGCAGTTCTCGGACAGGGGAGCCCAATCAGCCCCAGCATTTT
- | TRBJ1-2 | TRBV28 | - | CASSPGTDTHYGYTF | TGTGCCAGCAGTCCAGGGACCGATACTCACTATGGCTACACCTTC
- | TRBJ1-1 | TRBV27 | - | CASSFRATTEAFF | TGTGCCAGCAGTTTTAGGGCGACCACTGAAGCTTTCTTT
TRBD1 | TRBJ1-1 | TRBV7-9 | - | CASSLTGGDTEAFF | TGTGCCAGCAGCTTGACAGGGGGGGACACTGAAGCTTTCTTT
- | TRBJ2-1 | TRBV28 | - | CASSLSTGIKEFF | TGTGCCAGCAGTCTATCAACCGGGATTAAGGAGTTCTTC